This TCR beta chain is from a study of T cell responses to AZD1222 COVID-19 vaccine. Across the study: Investigators merged groups given second doses at roughly 4 or roughly 12 weeks. Regarding the study as a whole: White British ancestry dominated among donors, who included more females, and clonal diversity was possibly underestimated. The CD4 TCRs associated with vaccination extended across spike and predominated at 160-218 and 743-854. Compared with day 0, the breadth and depth of the Spike-specific TCR repertoire rose significantly after two doses of AZD1222.

Here immunoSEQ multiplex PCR was the method, and the copy in TCRdb shows in-frame clones only, minus some. Of tens of thousands of clones in the sample, around 86% are singletons; the top ten hold around 19%. There are 12 residues in the CDR3. CDR1 is GTSNPN, CDR2 SVGIG, per germline (reference sequence). The germline V and J ends were trimmed by 0 bases and 7 bases, with 7 bases remaining between them. This clone was counted between two and nine times. Its antigen remains unknown. Sample: peripheral blood, taken on day 0 of AZD1222 vaccination. The chain is built from TRBV30 and TRBJ1-3, with D hard to call. The source of this sequence is an adult in good health. The CDR3 loop reads CAWSVSDNTIYF. CDR3 coding DNA: TGTGCCTGGAGTGTATCGGACAACACCATATATTTT.